Below, 16 T cell receptor beta chains from the same sample are listed, as sequenced in a study of T cell repertoires in cytomegalovirus infection. One entry per CDR3 protein, called by TCRdb with MiXCR from the reads. This table has under 350,000 distinct CDR3 sequences, roughly a tenth appearing once. Specimen: PBMCs. These TCRs come from a human donor in good health (CMV status not recorded). Some clones in this sample may be carry-over from other donors' samples.

In this sample, this clonotype turned up a few times. The chain couples TRBV20-1 to TRBJ1-6, with D possibly TRBD1 on 5 matching bases. Germline CDR1 DFQATT, CDR2 SNEGSKA (reference sequence). The CDR3 is 13 amino acids. The V and J ends lost 1 base and 14 bases respectively, with 15 bases between them. The CDR3 here is CSARAGGAGALHF. In DNA form, the CDR3 reads TGCAGTGCTAGAGCCGGGGGAGCTGGGGCCCTCCACTTT.

Ten or more counts support this clonotype. The chain links TRBV4-1 to TRBJ1-5; 7 nucleotides align to TRBD1. After removal of 4 bases from V and 0 bases from J, the junction contained 6 bases not matched to a gene. The CDR3 is 16 residues long. Germline V gene lookup returns CDR1 MGHRA and CDR2 YSYEKL. CDR3 region: CASSPGTEYSNQPQHF. The CDR3, as DNA: TGCGCCAGCAGCCCGGGGACAGAATATAGCAATCAGCCCCAGCATTTT.

This clonotype appeared a few times. The genes are TRBV29-1 and TRBJ2-5, with 7 bases fitting TRBD2. CDR3 length equals 15 residues. Germline CDR1 SQVTM, CDR2 ANQGSEA. After removal of 0 bases from V and 3 bases from J, the junction contained 7 bases not matched to a gene. The CDR3 sequence is CSVEEGGGFKETQYF. For the CDR3, the DNA is TGCAGCGTTGAAGAGGGCGGGGGTTTTAAAGAGACCCAGTACTTC.

This clonotype was counted once. The chain has TRBV18 and TRBJ2-1; D uncertain. The CDR3 totals 16 residues. Germline CDR1 KGHSH, CDR2 LQKENI. Trimming stripped 0 bases from V and 1 base from J, with 10 bases between. The CDR3 DNA sequence: TGTGCCAGCTCACCACCCGCTAGAGTTTCCTACAATGAGCAGTTCTTC. Residues: CASSPPARVSYNEQFF.

This chain connects TRBV29-1 to TRBJ2-2; D may match TRBD1 or TRBD2 (6 bases each). Per germline, CDR1 SQVTM and CDR2 ANQGSEA. Trimming took off 6 bases at V and 0 bases at J, with 11 bases between the two ends. The CDR3 is 14 residues long. The CDR3 reads CSVRGQANTGELFF. CDR3 sequence (DNA): TGCAGCGTCCGGGGGCAGGCGAACACCGGGGAGCTGTTTTTT.

This clonotype was seen ten or more times. The genes are TRBV5-4 and TRBJ1-2; D uncertain. Looked up from germline, CDR1 is SGHNT and CDR2 is YYREEE (reference sequence). This CDR3 is 18 amino acids long. Trimming stripped 5 bases from V and 2 bases from J, with 25 bases between. Here the CDR3 DNA reads TGTGCCAGCAGAGTCATTGGCGAAGTACAAAGGATCAACTATGGCTACACCTTC. Protein: CASRVIGEVQRINYGYTF.

This chain joins TRBV12-5 and TRBJ2-3, with 9 bases lining up with TRBD2. The CDR3 spans 17 residues. V shed 0 bases and J 3 bases; nucleotides not matched to a gene: 7. Germline lookup yields CDR1 LGHNT and CDR2 FRNRAP. CDR3 in amino acids: CASGLVGAGGSTDTQYF. The CDR3 DNA reads TGTGCTAGTGGTTTGGTCGGAGCGGGGGGCTCAACAGATACGCAGTATTTT.

Ten or more counts support this clonotype. This chain links TRBV29-1 with TRBJ2-5; D is ambiguous. The CDR3 totals 10 residues. Per germline, CDR1 SQVTM and CDR2 ANQGSEA. Trimming shortened V by 8 bases and J by 2 bases, and 6 bases separated the two germline ends. The CDR3 nucleotides are TGCAGCATCCTACAAGAGACCCAGTACTTC. Protein product: CSILQETQYF.

This clonotype has ten or more counts. The chain couples TRBV20-1 to TRBJ2-3, with 11 nucleotides matching TRBD2. The CDR3 runs to 11 residues. In germline, CDR1 is DFQATT, CDR2 SNEGSKA (reference sequence). V shed 2 bases and J 14 bases; nucleotides not matched to a gene: 3. CDR3: CSARLAGGAYF. The CDR3, as DNA: TGCAGTGCTAGACTAGCGGGGGGTGCGTATTTT.

This clonotype was counted many times. The V gene is TRBV7-9, the J gene TRBJ1-5; 8 bases align to TRBD1. CDR1 and CDR2 (germline): SEHNR, FQNEAQ (reference sequence). The CDR3 spans 15 residues. V lost 5 bases to trimming and J lost 1 base; unmatched junction nucleotides: 4. The CDR3 spells CASSAGTGSNQPQHF. In nucleotides, the CDR3 is TGTGCCAGCAGCGCCGGGACAGGCAGCAATCAGCCCCAGCATTTT. Based on the CDR3 plus reference TRBV7-9 and TRBJ1-5, the full variable domain is DTGVSQNPRHKITKRGQNVTFRCDPISEHNRLYWYRQTLGQGPEFLTYFQNEAQLEKSRLLSDRFSAERPKGSFSTLEIQRTEQGDSAMYLCASSAGTGSNQPQHFGDGTRLSIL.

The sample holds many counts of this clonotype. The chain recombines TRBV27 with TRBJ2-5, with 10 bases matching TRBD2. V lost 5 bases, J lost 2 bases, and 5 bases stayed unmatched. CDR1 and CDR2 from the germline V gene are MNHEY and SMNVEV (reference sequence). This CDR3 has 15 residues. Here the CDR3 DNA reads TGTGCCAGCAGTAAAGAACTAGCGGGGCAAGAGACCCAGTACTTC. It yields the protein CASSKELAGQETQYF.

The table lists this clonotype with many counts. The V gene is TRBV14, the J gene TRBJ1-6; D ambiguous. The CDR3 is 13 residues long. The V end was cut by 3 bases, the J end by 8 bases, with 8 bases between. Germline V gives CDR1 SGHDN, CDR2 FVKESK. The CDR3: CASSHTKDSPLHF. As DNA, the CDR3 is TGTGCCAGCAGCCATACAAAGGATTCACCCCTCCACTTT.

This clonotype was seen many times. The chain employs TRBV7-2 and TRBJ2-1; D remains unclear. The V end was cut by 5 bases, the J end by 7 bases, with 12 bases between. The CDR3 extends over 13 amino acids. Looked up from germline, CDR1 is SGHTA and CDR2 is FQGNSA. The CDR3 DNA follows: TGTGCCAGCAGCATGGATGGTTGGAATGAGCAGTTCTTC. Its translation is CASSMDGWNEQFF.

This clonotype was counted ten times or more. V usage is TRBV27 and J usage is TRBJ1-1, with D tentatively TRBD1 (6 bases). The germline CDR1 and CDR2 sequences are MNHEY and SMNVEV (reference sequence). With 3 bases removed from V and 3 bases from J, the gap between germline ends came to 14 bases. The CDR3 consists of 15 residues. DNA for the CDR3: TGTGCCAGCAGTTTGGGGGAACAGGGAGACACTGAAGCTTTCTTT. This gives the protein CASSLGEQGDTEAFF.

This clonotype was seen at least ten times. V and J are TRBV20-1 and TRBJ2-4, with 8 bases aligning to TRBD1. This CDR3 is 14 amino acids long. Trimming took 6 bases from V and 4 from J; bases not matched to a gene: 8. Germline V gene data show CDR1 as DFQATT and CDR2 as SNEGSKA (reference sequence). The DNA for the CDR3 is TGCAGTGCCCCTGGGACAGGACTGAAAAACATTCAGTACTTC. Amino acids: CSAPGTGLKNIQYF.

The chain carries TRBV12-3 or TRBV12-4 and TRBJ1-6; D may be TRBD1 (6 bases). This CDR3 has 15 residues. V lost 1 base, J lost 10 bases, and 14 bases lay in between. For the CDR3, the DNA is TGTGCCAGCAGTTTAGGAGGGGGGTTAAGATCACCCCTCCACTTT. Its protein product is CASSLGGGLRSPLHF.